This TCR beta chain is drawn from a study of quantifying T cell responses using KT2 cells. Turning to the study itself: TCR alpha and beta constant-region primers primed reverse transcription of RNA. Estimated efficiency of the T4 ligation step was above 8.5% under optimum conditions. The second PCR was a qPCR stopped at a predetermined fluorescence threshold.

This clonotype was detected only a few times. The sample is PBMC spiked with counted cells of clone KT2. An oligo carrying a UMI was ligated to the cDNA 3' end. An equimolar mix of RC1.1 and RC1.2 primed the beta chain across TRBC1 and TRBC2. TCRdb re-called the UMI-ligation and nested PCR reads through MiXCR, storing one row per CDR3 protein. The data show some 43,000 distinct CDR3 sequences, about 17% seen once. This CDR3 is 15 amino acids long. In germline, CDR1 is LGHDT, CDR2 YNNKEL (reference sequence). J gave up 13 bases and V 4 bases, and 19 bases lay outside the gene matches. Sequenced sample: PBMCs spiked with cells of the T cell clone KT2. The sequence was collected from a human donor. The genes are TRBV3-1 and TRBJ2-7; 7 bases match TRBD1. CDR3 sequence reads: CASSPSGTDPSKGYF. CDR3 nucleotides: TGTGCCAGCAGCCCTTCCGGGACAGACCCCTCAAAGGGATACTTC.